A single sample gave rise to the 22 T cell receptor beta chains below, sequenced in a study of graft-versus-host responses after intestinal transplantation. Only in-frame clones appear in the TCRdb table, and some are missing; sequencing was by immunoSEQ multiplex PCR. The table records about 91,000 clones, approximately 89% of them present only once. These receptors have no known antigen. The sequences come from unstimulated CD4+ T cells sorted from spleen or lymph node cells, collected before transplant. All receptors come from a human donor who was the organ donor for an intestinal transplant.

The sample holds one count of this clone. J is TRBJ2-3 and V is TRBV6-5; 8 bases fit TRBD2. V gave up 5 bases and J gave up 6 bases; unmatched junction bases: 1. Germline CDR1 is MNHEY and CDR2 is SVGAGI. The CDR3 totals 12 residues. Here the CDR3 DNA reads TGTGCCAGCAGTCGGGGGGGTGATACGCAGTATTTT. Amino acid sequence: CASSRGGDTQYF.

The rearrangement uses TRBV4-1 and TRBJ2-1, with D perhaps matching TRBD1 (5 bases). Trimming removed 3 bases at V and 7 bases at J, with 16 bases between. CDR3 length: 15 residues. From germline, CDR1 is MGHRA and CDR2 YSYEKL. CDR3 nucleotides: TGCGCCAGCAGCCACCAGGGTATCGATAGGAATGAGCAGTTCTTC. Amino acid sequence: CASSHQGIDRNEQFF.

The rearrangement uses TRBV7-9 and TRBJ2-3; the match to TRBD2 covers 11 bases. Trimming cost V 1 base and J 4 bases; bases outside gene matches: 13. The CDR3 sequence is 19 residues long. Germline CDR1 is SEHNR and CDR2 is FQNEAQ (reference sequence). CDR3 bases: TGTGCCAGCAGCTTAGTATTGGGTCTAGCGGGGGGCAACGCAGATACGCAGTATTTT. Protein: CASSLVLGLAGGNADTQYF.

The chain joins TRBV7-9 to TRBJ1-3; D gene unclear. The V end was cut by 5 bases, the J end by 7 bases, with 9 bases between. This CDR3 has 12 amino acids. CDR1 and CDR2 (germline): SEHNR, FQNEAQ (reference sequence). The CDR3 loop is CASSPSPNTIYF. DNA of the CDR3: TGTGCCAGCAGCCCATCCCCCAACACCATATATTTT.

This rearrangement joins TRBV5-1 to TRBJ1-1; a weak D match, TRBD1 (6 bases). Germline V gives CDR1 SGHRS, CDR2 YFSETQ. The CDR3 sequence is 18 residues long. Trimming took off 5 bases at V and 6 bases at J, with 29 bases between the two ends. CDR3 sequence (DNA): TGCGCCAGCAGGAGGTCGGGGACATCTCTTATTTTTATTGCTGAAGCTTTCTTT. This translates into CASRRSGTSLIFIAEAFF.

The CDR3: CASSLGPGQGLNQPQHF. For the CDR3, the DNA is TGTGCCAGCAGCTTGGGTCCGGGACAGGGACTCAATCAGCCCCAGCATTTT. The genes are TRBV5-4 and TRBJ1-5; TRBD1 matches 9 bases. CDR1 and CDR2 (germline): SGHNT, YYREEE (reference sequence). Trimming at V came to 0 bases and at J to 3 bases, leaving 7 bases not matched to a gene. This CDR3 region has 17 residues.

The V call is TRBV9, the J call TRBJ1-6; 10 positions match TRBD1. This CDR3 is 18 amino acids long. Germline values: CDR1 SGDLS, CDR2 YYNGEE. V dropped 3 bases and J dropped 0; count of bases not matched to a gene: 6. CDR3 bases: TGTGCCAGCAGCGCCGACAGGGGGCGCAGCTCCTATAATTCACCCCTCCACTTT. It is translated as CASSADRGRSSYNSPLHF.

The rearrangement links TRBV7-3 to TRBJ2-3, with D possibly being TRBD2 (5 bases). CDR3 length equals 13 residues. Germline CDR1 and CDR2: SGHTA and FQGTGA. The V end lost 2 bases, the J end lost 5 bases, and 8 bases lay between the germline ends. CDR3 nucleotides: TGTGCCAGCAGCTTAGGTCGGGGAGATACGCAGTATTTT. As protein: CASSLGRGDTQYF.

The chain combines TRBV10-3 with TRBJ2-1; TRBD2 matches 10 bases. J lost 4 bases, V lost 3 bases, and 9 bases had no gene match. CDR1 and CDR2 from the germline V gene are ENHRY and SYGVKD. The CDR3 loop spans 17 amino acids. CDR3: CAISDPTGTSVYNEQFF. The CDR3 bases are TGTGCCATCAGTGACCCAACCGGGACTAGCGTTTACAATGAGCAGTTCTTC.

This clone has just a few counts. The gene calls are TRBV14 and TRBJ1-1; D is unclear. CDR1 and CDR2 from the germline V gene are SGHDN and FVKESK. The CDR3 sequence is 13 residues long. V lost 3 bases, J lost 0 bases, and 5 bases lay in between. CDR3 DNA sequence: TGTGCCAGCAGCCAGGAGTTGAACACTGAAGCTTTCTTT. Amino acid sequence: CASSQELNTEAFF. Combining the CDR3 with reference TRBV14 and TRBJ1-1 gives the whole variable domain EAGVTQFPSHSVIEKGQTVTLRCDPISGHDNLYWYRRVMGKEIKFLLHFVKESKQDESGMPNNRFLAERTGGTYSTLKVQPAELEDSGVYFCASSQELNTEAFFGQGTRLTVV.

The rearrangement links TRBV5-1 to TRBJ2-1; TRBD2 matches at 7 bases. Germline loops: CDR1 SGHRS, CDR2 YFSETQ. The V segment lost 5 bases and the J segment 3 bases; nucleotides outside the gene matches: 8. The length of the CDR3 is 15 residues. CDR3 coding DNA: TGCGCCAGCAGATGGGACTATCAACGCTACAATGAGCAGTTCTTC. Its translation: CASRWDYQRYNEQFF.

This chain joins TRBV19 and TRBJ1-2, with 9 bases fitting TRBD1. The CDR3 spans 14 residues. The V segment lost 7 bases and the J segment 4 bases; nucleotides outside the gene matches: 7. Germline V gene data show CDR1 as LNHDA and CDR2 as SQIVND (reference sequence). CDR3 DNA: TGTGCCAGTACCCGGGACAGGGATAGCTATGGCTACACCTTC. It encodes CASTRDRDSYGYTF.

J is TRBJ2-7 and V is TRBV18; 8 nucleotides agree with TRBD2. Germline assignment: CDR1 KGHSH and CDR2 LQKENI. The CDR3 covers 17 residues. J gave up 0 bases and V 2 bases, and 9 bases lay outside the gene matches. In DNA form, the CDR3 reads TGTGCCAGCTCACCAAGCATACGGGGGGGGAGCTCCTACGAGCAGTACTTC. It is translated as CASSPSIRGGSSYEQYF.

This sequence joins TRBV19 and TRBJ2-3; 8 positions agree with TRBD1. The CDR3 sequence is 13 residues long. Germline V gives CDR1 LNHDA, CDR2 SQIVND (reference sequence). J lost 4 bases, V lost 4 bases, and 1 base had no gene match. The CDR3 sequence: CASSTGGADTQYF. CDR3 coding DNA: TGTGCCAGTAGTACAGGGGGCGCAGATACGCAGTATTTT. The variable domain in full, with the rest retrieved from reference TRBV19 and TRBJ2-3, is DGGITQSPKYLFRKEGQNVTLSCEQNLNHDAMYWYRQDPGQGLRLIYYSQIVNDFQKGDIAEGYSVSREKKESFPLTVTSAQKNPTAFYLCASSTGGADTQYFGPGTRLTVL.

This chain joins TRBV27 and TRBJ2-6, with 9 bases lining up with TRBD1. The CDR3 runs to 17 residues. CDR1 and CDR2 (germline): MNHEY, SMNVEV (reference sequence). Germline trimming cut 3 bases from V and 0 bases from J; bases unmatched to any gene: 3. The CDR3 sequence: CASSFGTGTSGANVLTF. DNA of the CDR3: TGTGCCAGCAGTTTCGGGACAGGGACCTCTGGGGCCAACGTCCTGACTTTC.

The chain combines TRBV19 with TRBJ2-3; 10 bases map to TRBD2. V dropped 3 bases and J dropped 7; count of bases not matched to a gene: 13. This CDR3 is built from 17 residues. Germline-derived CDR1 and CDR2 are LNHDA and SQIVND (reference sequence). The CDR3 region is CASSMPSGAGGPYTQYF. In DNA, the CDR3 is TGTGCCAGTAGTATGCCCTCAGGAGCGGGAGGGCCTTATACGCAGTATTTT.

This clone was seen once. This rearrangement joins TRBV6-6 to TRBJ2-7, with D possibly being TRBD1 (7 bases). CDR3 size: 14 residues. V was pared by 5 bases and J by 0 bases, with 11 bases between. CDR1 and CDR2 (germline): MNHNY, SVGAGI (reference sequence). The CDR3 here is CASSTRDSSYEQYF. CDR3 sequence (DNA): TGTGCCAGCAGTACGCGGGACAGCTCCTACGAGCAGTACTTC.

This clone occurred once. The CDR3 sequence: CASSDRGETQYF. The CDR3 region has the DNA TGCGCCAGCAGCGACAGGGGAGAGACCCAGTACTTC. The chain links TRBV10-2 to TRBJ2-5, with 8 positions matching TRBD1. The trim removed 6 bases at V and 4 bases at J, leaving 1 base unmatched. CDR3 length: 12 residues. Germline V gene sequence: CDR1 WSHSY, CDR2 SAAADI.

The chain links TRBV28 to TRBJ2-7, with D perhaps matching TRBD1 (6 bases). Trimming took off 5 bases at V and 2 bases at J, with 19 bases between the two ends. Germline loops: CDR1 MDHEN, CDR2 SYDVKM. The CDR3 runs 16 residues. The DNA for the CDR3 is TGTGCCAGCAGTCGCCCCATCCCGGACAGCCCCTACGAGCAGTACTTC. Its protein is CASSRPIPDSPYEQYF.

This clone was seen more than once but under ten times. The genes are TRBV11-3 and TRBJ2-3; 12 nucleotides match TRBD2. Looked up from germline, CDR1 is SGHNT and CDR2 is YENEEA. The CDR3 is 16 amino acids. V lost 3 bases to trimming and J lost 2 bases; unmatched junction nucleotides: 3. The CDR3 nucleotides read TGTGCCAGCAGCTTCGGACTAGCGGGGTACACAGATACGCAGTATTTT. This encodes CASSFGLAGYTDTQYF. Combining the CDR3 with reference TRBV11-3 and TRBJ2-3 gives the whole variable domain EAGVVQSPRYKIIEKKQPVAFWCNPISGHNTLYWYLQNLGQGPELLIRYENEEAVDDSQLPKDRFSAERLKGVDSTLKIQPAELGDSAVYLCASSFGLAGYTDTQYFGPGTRLTVL.

The genes are TRBV28 and TRBJ1-4; unclear D gene. The CDR3 loop spans 14 amino acids. Trimming pared 7 bases from V and 3 bases from J, leaving 12 bases between. CDR1 and CDR2 from the germline V gene are MDHEN and SYDVKM. For the CDR3, the DNA is TGTGCCAGCAAAGGAGGGCTTGCTAATGAAAAACTGTTTTTT. Translation: CASKGGLANEKLFF.

J is TRBJ1-1 and V is TRBV2; unclear D gene. Germline V CDR1 and CDR2: SNHLY, FYNNEI. Trimming took off 7 bases at V and 4 bases at J, with 19 bases between the two ends. The CDR3 extends over 15 amino acids. The CDR3 protein is CASKNGGRTGTEAFF. The DNA for the CDR3 is TGTGCCAGCAAAAACGGCGGACGGACTGGCACTGAAGCTTTCTTT.